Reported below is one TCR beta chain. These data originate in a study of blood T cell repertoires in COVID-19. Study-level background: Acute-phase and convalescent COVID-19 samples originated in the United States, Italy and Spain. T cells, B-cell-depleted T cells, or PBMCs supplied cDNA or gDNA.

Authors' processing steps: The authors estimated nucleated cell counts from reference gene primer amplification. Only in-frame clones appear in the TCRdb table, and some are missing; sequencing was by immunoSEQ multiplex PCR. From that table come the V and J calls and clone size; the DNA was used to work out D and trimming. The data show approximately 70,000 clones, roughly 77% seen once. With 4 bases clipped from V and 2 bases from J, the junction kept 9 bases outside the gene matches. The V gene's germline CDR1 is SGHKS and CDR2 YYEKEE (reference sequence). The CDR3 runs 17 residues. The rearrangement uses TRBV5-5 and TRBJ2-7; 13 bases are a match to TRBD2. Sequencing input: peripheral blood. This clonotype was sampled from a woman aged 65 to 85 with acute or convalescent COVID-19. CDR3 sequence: CASSTWLGLAGTYEQYF. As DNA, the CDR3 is TGTGCCAGCAGCACCTGGTTGGGACTAGCGGGAACCTACGAGCAGTACTTC.